Below are 22 T cell receptor beta chains sequenced from a single sample in a study of vaccination and CD4 T cells after COVID-19. Antigen specificity for these receptors is unknown. Described treatment: roughly 11-day PBMC culture with coronavirus spike peptide pools or control peptides (ViraFEST assay). An Oncomine TCR Beta short-read assay was used to sequence the DNA from cultured CD4+ T cells. TCRdb processed the PCR reads anew with MiXCR; each CDR3 protein has one entry. The table includes about 19,000 distinct CDR3 sequences, under 30% detected once. Material: cultured CD4+ T cells from blood. These receptors all stem from a human donor with COVID-19.

This clonotype came up a few times. The chain links TRBV6-5 to TRBJ1-1, with no clear D. V gave up 2 bases and J gave up 1 base, with 5 bases separating them. Germline V gene lookup returns CDR1 MNHEY and CDR2 SVGAGI. The CDR3 covers 13 residues. CDR3 region: CASSYGKNTEAFF. DNA of the CDR3: TGTGCCAGCAGTTACGGCAAGAACACTGAAGCTTTCTTT.

With regard to this clonotype: At one end the junction does not follow the germline gene, possibly because of a read error. The CDR3 is CASSAARDRNTGELFF. The CDR3 DNA reads as TGTGCTAGCAGCGCAGCCCGGGACAGAAACACCGGGGAGCTGTTTTTT. V and J are TRBV7-7 and TRBJ2-2, with 7 positions matching TRBD1. The V gene's germline CDR1 is SSHAT and CDR2 FNYEAQ (reference sequence). The CDR3 spans 16 residues.

This chain links TRBV19 with TRBJ2-7, with TRBD2 identical over 12 bases. Trimming took 4 bases from V and 5 from J; bases not matched to a gene: 9. This CDR3 region has 16 residues. Germline CDR1 and CDR2: LNHDA and SQIVND (reference sequence). This CDR3 reads CASSKSLAGGLNEQYF. DNA for the CDR3: TGTGCCAGTAGTAAATCTCTAGCGGGGGGGCTGAACGAGCAGTACTTC.

The CDR3 DNA is TGTGCCAGCAGCTCGGGACAGCAAAATCTTGCAACTAATGAAAAACTGTTTTTT. Translated: CASSSGQQNLATNEKLFF. The rearrangement joins TRBV7-9 to TRBJ1-4; 7 bases line up with TRBD1. Looked up from germline, CDR1 is SEHNR and CDR2 is FQNEAQ (reference sequence). This CDR3 has 18 amino acids. V was pared by 4 bases and J by 0 bases, with 11 bases of the junction left unmatched.

This clonotype qualifies as medium-sized (0.01 to 0.1%). Here the CDR3 DNA reads TGTGCCAGTAGGCCTACCGGGACAGGGAGCGCGAATCAGCCCCAGCATTTT. Its translation: CASRPTGTGSANQPQHF. J is TRBJ1-5 and V is TRBV19, with 9 nucleotides matching TRBD1. The germline CDR1 and CDR2 sequences are LNHDA and SQIVND (reference sequence). The ends lost 6 bases at V and 4 bases at J; junction bases unmatched: 13. The CDR3 spans 17 residues. The full variable domain, rest sourced from reference TRBV19 and TRBJ1-5, is DGGITQSPKYLFRKEGQNVTLSCEQNLNHDAMYWYRQDPGQGLRLIYYSQIVNDFQKGDIAEGYSVSREKKESFPLTVTSAQKNPTAFYLCASRPTGTGSANQPQHFGDGTRLSIL.

The gene calls are TRBV7-2 and TRBJ2-2; 9 bases match TRBD1. Germline loops: CDR1 SGHTA, CDR2 FQGNSA. V gave up 1 base and J gave up 6 bases; unmatched junction bases: 9. The CDR3 extends over 17 amino acids. CDR3 DNA sequence: TGTGCCAGCAGCTTAGGGGGTACCGGGACAGGGCCCGGGGAGCTGTTTTTT. Translated, it gives CASSLGGTGTGPGELFF.

V gene TRBV28 combines with J gene TRBJ2-7; TRBD1 might be the D (6 bases). Germline-derived CDR1 and CDR2 are MDHEN and SYDVKM. The length of the CDR3 is 15 residues. Trimming cost V 5 bases and J 3 bases, with 17 bases left between them. The CDR3 DNA sequence: TGTGCCAGCAGTCGCACAGGGTTTGGGGTCTACGAGCAGTACTTC. This sequence encodes CASSRTGFGVYEQYF.

The chain is built from TRBV7-2 and TRBJ2-5; D perhaps matches TRBD2 (7 bases). The CDR3 is 16 amino acids. The germline CDR1 and CDR2 sequences are SGHTA and FQGNSA. The V gene lost 1 base and the J gene lost 4 bases, with 16 bases spanning the gap. The CDR3 region is CASSLGLAGAGETQYF. CDR3 DNA sequence: TGTGCCAGCAGCTTAGGGTTGGCGGGGGCAGGAGAGACCCAGTACTTC.

This clonotype was picked up a small number of times. The rearrangement uses TRBV4-1 and TRBJ1-2, with D possibly TRBD1 on 6 matching bases. The CDR3 is 13 amino acids. The V and J ends lost 4 bases and 5 bases respectively, with 11 bases between them. CDR1 is MGHRA, CDR2 YSYEKL, per germline. The CDR3 protein is CASSPGQQYGYTF. The CDR3 DNA follows: TGCGCCAGCAGCCCTGGACAGCAATATGGCTACACCTTC.

The chain carries TRBV5-1 and TRBJ2-2, with a weak D call TRBD2 (6 bases). The ends were cut back, 0 bases at V and 0 bases at J, with 12 bases in the middle. Per the germline V gene, CDR1 is SGHRS and CDR2 is YFSETQ. There are 17 residues in the CDR3. This CDR3 reads CASSLALGGSNTGELFF. CDR3 nucleotides: TGCGCCAGCAGCTTGGCCTTGGGGGGATCGAACACCGGGGAGCTGTTTTTT.

The chain links TRBV29-1 to TRBJ1-1; D gene uncertain. The germline V gene has CDR1 SQVTM and CDR2 ANQGSEA. The CDR3 extends over 12 amino acids. Trimming removed 8 bases at V and 2 bases at J, with 12 bases between. CDR3 protein: CSTSSGNTEAFF. The DNA of the CDR3 is TGCAGCACCTCTTCCGGTAACACTGAAGCTTTCTTT.

V gene TRBV5-1 combines with J gene TRBJ2-4; D remains ambiguous. Germline values: CDR1 SGHRS, CDR2 YFSETQ. This CDR3 spans 16 amino acids. Trimming shortened V by 0 bases and J by 0 bases, and 10 bases separated the two germline ends. In DNA, the CDR3 is TGCGCCAGCAGCTTGGTAGTTTTGTCAGCCAAAAACATTCAGTACTTC. This translates into CASSLVVLSAKNIQYF.

This rearrangement joins TRBV18 to TRBJ1-3; D is perhaps TRBD1 (6 bases). Germline values: CDR1 KGHSH, CDR2 LQKENI. The CDR3 runs 17 residues. The germline V and J ends were trimmed by 0 bases and 3 bases, with 15 bases remaining between them. The chain's CDR3 is CASSPPGGGLRGNTIYF. CDR3 coding DNA: TGTGCCAGCTCACCACCAGGGGGGGGTCTCCGTGGAAACACCATATATTTT.

DNA of the CDR3: TGTGCCAGTTGTGGATTGGGAGAGCGGGATCGGACCCAGCATTTT. Translated: CASCGLGERDRTQHF. This rearrangement joins TRBV19 to TRBJ1-5; D unclear. The CDR3 contains 15 residues. The V and J ends lost 8 bases and 11 bases respectively, with 25 bases between them. From germline, CDR1 is LNHDA and CDR2 SQIVND (reference sequence).

The rearrangement links TRBV5-1 to TRBJ2-1, with 7 bases identical to TRBD2. This CDR3 has 13 amino acids. V was pared by 10 bases and J by 7 bases, with 11 bases of the junction left unmatched. CDR1 and CDR2 from the germline V gene are SGHRS and YFSETQ. The CDR3 loop is CASGWGGRNEQFF. The CDR3, as DNA: TGCGCCTCGGGGTGGGGAGGGCGGAATGAGCAGTTCTTC. The full variable domain, its missing parts supplied by reference TRBV5-1 and TRBJ2-1, is KAGVTQTPRYLIKTRGQQVTLSCSPISGHRSVSWYQQTPGQGLQFLFEYFSETQRNKGNFPGRFSGRQFSNSRSEMNVSTLELGDSALYLCASGWGGRNEQFFGPGTRLTVL.

The rearrangement joins TRBV19 to TRBJ2-1, with D maybe TRBD2 (6 bases). The germline CDR1 and CDR2 sequences are LNHDA and SQIVND (reference sequence). The CDR3 is 16 residues long. Trimming took off 3 bases at V and 2 bases at J, with 14 bases between the two ends. The CDR3 nucleotides are TGTGCCAGTAGTATTCAGGCGGTAGCGGCCTACAATGAGCAGTTCTTC. This translates into CASSIQAVAAYNEQFF.

The chain joins TRBV11-2 to TRBJ2-3; 8 bases are a match to TRBD1. CDR1 is SGHAT and CDR2 is FQNNGV in the germline V gene. The ends lost 2 bases at V and 1 base at J; junction bases unmatched: 11. The CDR3 covers 18 residues. CDR3 DNA sequence: TGTGCCAGCAGCTTACAATCTGGACAGGGAGCACGCACAGATACGCAGTATTTT. It specifies CASSLQSGQGARTDTQYF.

This clonotype has more than one count but fewer than ten. This chain links TRBV7-2 with TRBJ2-1; the D is unclear. V was shortened by 0 bases and J by 9 bases, with 3 bases between the two germline ends. CDR1 is SGHTA and CDR2 is FQGNSA in the germline V gene. This CDR3 contains 11 residues. CDR3 in amino acids: CASSLAGEQFF. The CDR3 coding sequence is TGTGCCAGCAGCTTAGCGGGTGAGCAGTTCTTC.

V is TRBV20-1 and J is TRBJ2-7; TRBD2 might be the D (6 bases). The germline V and J ends were trimmed by 5 bases and 1 base, with 12 bases remaining between them. The CDR3 totals 13 residues. The germline V gene encodes CDR1 DFQATT and CDR2 SNEGSKA (reference sequence). The CDR3 DNA reads as TGCAGTGCTCACCTTGGGAGGTCCTACGAGCAGTACTTC. It is translated as CSAHLGRSYEQYF.

The rearrangement links TRBV20-1 to TRBJ2-3; 13 bases align to TRBD2. The CDR3 has 18 residues. From germline, CDR1 is DFQATT and CDR2 SNEGSKA (reference sequence). V shed 1 base and J 1 base; nucleotides not matched to a gene: 8. The CDR3 loop reads CSARVVAGTSGGTDTQYF. For the CDR3, the DNA is TGCAGTGCTAGAGTCGTCGCCGGGACTAGCGGGGGCACAGATACGCAGTATTTT.

V usage is TRBV2 and J usage is TRBJ2-4, with D perhaps TRBD1 (6 bases). Germline CDR1 reads SNHLY; CDR2 reads FYNNEI. This CDR3 contains 15 residues. Trimming pared 1 base from V and 0 bases from J, leaving 7 bases between. CDR3 sequence: CASSEDRVAKNIQYF. Here the CDR3 DNA reads TGTGCCAGCAGTGAAGACAGGGTAGCCAAAAACATTCAGTACTTC.

This clonotype was observed a handful of times. The rearrangement joins TRBV28 to TRBJ1-5, with 7 bases identical to TRBD1. Germline trimming cut 8 bases from V and 4 bases from J; bases unmatched to any gene: 8. This CDR3 is 14 amino acids long. The germline V gene has CDR1 MDHEN and CDR2 SYDVKM. The CDR3 region has the DNA TGTGCCAGCCGAAATCCGGGACAGAATCAGCCCCAGCATTTT. Protein sequence: CASRNPGQNQPQHF. Complete variable domain (other parts from reference TRBV28 and TRBJ1-5): DVKVTQSSRYLVKRTGEKVFLECVQDMDHENMFWYRQDPGLGLRLIYFSYDVKMKEKGDIPEGYSVSREKKERFSLILESASTNQTSMYLCASRNPGQNQPQHFGDGTRLSIL.